Each of the 5 T cell receptor beta chains below was sequenced from the same sample in a study of blood T cell repertoires in COVID-19. Generated by immunoSEQ multiplex PCR, the TCRdb table keeps only in-frame clones and is missing some. The data contain some 80,000 clones, approximately 90% of them seen just once; the ten biggest clones take up approximately 19%. Input material: peripheral blood. The receptors come from a human donor in a cohort sampled during active COVID-19.

This chain uses TRBV20-1 with TRBJ2-7; 12 nucleotides agree with TRBD1. Per the germline V gene, CDR1 is DFQATT and CDR2 is SNEGSKA (reference sequence). The CDR3 has 14 residues. The junction had 7 bases not matched to a gene; V was cut back by 3 bases and J by 7 bases. This CDR3 is CSASGGQGAGEQYF. The CDR3 region has the DNA TGCAGTGCTAGTGGGGGACAGGGGGCAGGTGAGCAGTACTTC.

This chain connects TRBV4-1 to TRBJ1-3; D unresolved. Germline V gene sequence: CDR1 MGHRA, CDR2 YSYEKL. V lost 3 bases to trimming and J lost 2 bases, with 17 bases between them. This CDR3 region has 17 residues. Written as DNA, the CDR3 is TGCGCCAGCAGCCAGCTTCCGGGGAGTATCACTGGAAACACCATATATTTT. Amino acid sequence: CASSQLPGSITGNTIYF.

The chain carries TRBV5-1 and TRBJ2-7; 10 bases agree with TRBD2. Germline CDR1 reads SGHRS; CDR2 reads YFSETQ. CDR3 length equals 15 residues. With V trimmed by 0 bases and J by 4 bases, 4 bases remained unmatched. CDR3 sequence: CASSLAASGSYEQYF. Here the CDR3 DNA reads TGCGCCAGCAGCTTGGCGGCTAGCGGGAGTTACGAGCAGTACTTC.

The rearrangement links TRBV7-9 to TRBJ1-6; TRBD1 agrees at 9 bases. V was pared by 8 bases and J by 9 bases, with 14 bases of the junction left unmatched. CDR3 size: 16 residues. The V gene's germline CDR1 is SEHNR and CDR2 FQNEAQ (reference sequence). In DNA form, the CDR3 reads TGTGCCAGCGGAGTGACGGCCGGGACAGGGAGTTCACCCCTCCACTTT. Translation gives CASGVTAGTGSSPLHF. The variable domain in full, with the rest retrieved from reference TRBV7-9 and TRBJ1-6, is DTGVSQNPRHKITKRGQNVTFRCDPISEHNRLYWYRQTLGQGPEFLTYFQNEAQLEKSRLLSDRFSAERPKGSFSTLEIQRTEQGDSAMYLCASGVTAGTGSSPLHFGNGTRLTVT.

The V gene is TRBV30, the J gene TRBJ1-2, with TRBD1 matching 10 bases. CDR3 size: 17 residues. Germline V gives CDR1 GTSNPN, CDR2 SVGIG (reference sequence). V dropped 4 bases and J dropped 5; count of bases not matched to a gene: 16. The CDR3 sequence: CAWTRIIGTGAEYGYTF. For the CDR3, the DNA is TGTGCCTGGACTCGTATCATTGGGACAGGGGCAGAATATGGCTACACCTTC.